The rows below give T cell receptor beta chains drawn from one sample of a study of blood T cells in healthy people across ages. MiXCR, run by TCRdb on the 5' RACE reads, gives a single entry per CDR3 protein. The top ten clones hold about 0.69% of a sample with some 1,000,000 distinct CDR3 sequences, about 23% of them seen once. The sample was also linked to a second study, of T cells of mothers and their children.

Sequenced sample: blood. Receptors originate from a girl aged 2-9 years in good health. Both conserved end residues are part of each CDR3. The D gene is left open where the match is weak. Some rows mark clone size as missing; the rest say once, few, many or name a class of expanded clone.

CDR3aa: CASSYGREYNEQFF
CDR3nt: TGTGCCAGCAGTTACGGCCGGGAGTACAATGAGCAGTTCTTC
d_gene: NA
v_gene: TRBV6-5
abundance: few
j_gene: TRBJ2-1

CDR3aa: CASSQDLGSGETGELFF
CDR3nt: TGCGCCAGCAGCCAAGATTTAGGTAGCGGGGAAACCGGGGAGCTGTTTTTT
d_gene: TRBD2
v_gene: TRBV4-3
abundance: NA
j_gene: TRBJ2-2

CDR3aa: CASSERGEETQYF
CDR3nt: TGTGCCAGCAGCGAACGGGGGGAAGAGACCCAGTACTTC
d_gene: TRBD2
v_gene: TRBV13
abundance: NA
j_gene: TRBJ2-5

CDR3aa: CASRRWDSSSYNEQFF
CDR3nt: TGTGCCAGCAGAAGGTGGGACTCCAGCTCCTACAATGAGCAGTTCTTC
d_gene: NA
v_gene: TRBV27
abundance: NA
j_gene: TRBJ2-1

CDR3aa: CASSVVGRGTGELFF
CDR3nt: TGTGCCAGCAGCGTAGTTGGAAGGGGCACCGGGGAGCTGTTTTTT
d_gene: NA
v_gene: TRBV9
abundance: many
j_gene: TRBJ2-2

CDR3aa: CSARDGQSHGYTF
CDR3nt: TGCAGTGCTAGAGATGGACAGTCCCATGGCTACACCTTC
d_gene: NA
v_gene: TRBV20-1
abundance: few
j_gene: TRBJ1-2

CDR3aa: CASSLWVRGMAYEQYF
CDR3nt: TGTGCCAGCAGTTTATGGGTCAGGGGGATGGCCTACGAGCAGTACTTC
d_gene: TRBD1
v_gene: TRBV28
abundance: few
j_gene: TRBJ2-7

CDR3aa: CASSPSPGRSYNEQFF
CDR3nt: TGTGCCAGTAGTCCAAGTCCCGGACGCTCCTACAATGAGCAGTTCTTC
d_gene: NA
v_gene: TRBV19
abundance: once
j_gene: TRBJ2-1

CDR3aa: CASSLQGSATEAFF
CDR3nt: TGTGCCAGCAGCTTACAGGGTTCAGCCACTGAAGCTTTCTTT
d_gene: NA
v_gene: TRBV7-9
abundance: NA
j_gene: TRBJ1-1

CDR3aa: CASSGQTLHYGYTF
CDR3nt: TGTGCCAGCAGTGGACAGACGCTCCACTATGGCTACACCTTC
d_gene: NA
v_gene: TRBV12-3/TRBV12-4
abundance: NA
j_gene: TRBJ1-2

CDR3aa: CASSLERLAKNIQYF
CDR3nt: TGTGCCAGCAGCTTAGAGCGGTTAGCCAAAAACATTCAGTACTTC
d_gene: NA
v_gene: TRBV11-2
abundance: NA
j_gene: TRBJ2-4

CDR3aa: CASSLEGQGANRETQYF
CDR3nt: TGTGCCAGCAGCTTAGAAGGGCAGGGGGCGAATAGAGAGACCCAGTACTTC
d_gene: TRBD1
v_gene: TRBV7-3
abundance: NA
j_gene: TRBJ2-5

CDR3aa: CASSPPGPNEKLFF
CDR3nt: TGTGCTAGCAGCCCACCGGGACCAAATGAAAAACTGTTTTTT
d_gene: NA
v_gene: TRBV7-7
abundance: NA
j_gene: TRBJ1-4

CDR3aa: CSVEAPRDHQDTQYF
CDR3nt: TGCAGCGTTGAGGCCCCGCGGGATCACCAAGATACGCAGTATTTT
d_gene: NA
v_gene: TRBV29-1
abundance: few
j_gene: TRBJ2-3

CDR3aa: CASSEDVSSQETQYF
CDR3nt: TGTGCCAGCAGTGAAGACGTTAGCAGCCAAGAGACCCAGTACTTC
d_gene: NA
v_gene: TRBV2
abundance: few
j_gene: TRBJ2-5

CDR3aa: CASSFRLKTGELFF
CDR3nt: TGTGCCAGCAGTTTTCGTCTGAAGACCGGGGAGCTGTTTTTT
d_gene: NA
v_gene: TRBV28
abundance: NA
j_gene: TRBJ2-2

CDR3aa: CSAGGRLEDYGYTF
CDR3nt: TGCAGTGCTGGGGGACGTCTGGAGGACTATGGCTACACCTTC
d_gene: NA
v_gene: TRBV20-1
abundance: few
j_gene: TRBJ1-2